The 8 T cell receptor beta chains reported below all come from one sample, sequenced in a study of cytomegalovirus exposure and HLA in healthy donors. TCRdb keeps only in-frame clones here, not all; method: immunoSEQ multiplex PCR. The sample has 150,000 to 250,000 clones, roughly 82% seen once. Sequencing input: PBMCs. Receptors originate from a woman aged 30 to 39 in good health and CMV-seropositive.

The gene calls are TRBV28 and TRBJ1-1; 7 nucleotides match TRBD1. Per the germline V gene, CDR1 is MDHEN and CDR2 is SYDVKM. Trimming at V came to 7 bases and at J to 6 bases, leaving 11 bases not matched to a gene. There are 14 residues in the CDR3. This CDR3 is CASNLPRDSSEAFF. CDR3 sequence (DNA): TGTGCCAGCAACCTACCGAGGGACAGCTCTGAAGCTTTCTTT.

This clone was seen only a few times. V gene TRBV10-2 combines with J gene TRBJ1-5; D is possibly TRBD1 (6 bases). Germline V gives CDR1 WSHSY, CDR2 SAAADI. The CDR3 sequence is 13 residues long. With 7 bases removed from V and 4 bases from J, the gap between germline ends came to 11 bases. For the CDR3, the DNA is TGCGCCAGCATTGGACAGCCGAATCAGCCCCAGCATTTT. Amino acid sequence: CASIGQPNQPQHF.

The chain has TRBV6-5 and TRBJ2-7; TRBD1 might be the D (5 bases). Germline V gene data show CDR1 as MNHEY and CDR2 as SVGAGI. CDR3 size: 16 residues. V lost 4 bases and J 1 base, leaving 17 bases between the germline ends. CDR3 in amino acids: CASSFSQELLSYEQYF. The CDR3 nucleotides read TGTGCCAGCAGTTTCTCACAGGAGCTTCTTTCCTACGAGCAGTACTTC.

The chain employs TRBV19 and TRBJ1-1; 7 bases align to TRBD1. The germline V gene encodes CDR1 LNHDA and CDR2 SQIVND (reference sequence). The CDR3 sequence is 15 residues long. With V trimmed by 3 bases and J by 4 bases, 8 bases remained unmatched. The CDR3 DNA reads TGTGCCAGTAGTATCAGCCGGACAGGCGGCACTGAAGCTTTCTTT. Translating it yields CASSISRTGGTEAFF.

The table lists this clone with many counts. The chain employs TRBV9 and TRBJ2-5; possibly TRBD2 for D (5 bases). Trimming shortened V by 0 bases and J by 5 bases, and 8 bases separated the two germline ends. This CDR3 spans 13 amino acids. Germline V gives CDR1 SGDLS, CDR2 YYNGEE. The CDR3 reads CASSVVGGETQYF. CDR3 sequence (DNA): TGTGCCAGCAGCGTAGTGGGCGGGGAGACCCAGTACTTC.

The chain recombines TRBV2 with TRBJ1-1; 7 bases are shared with TRBD1. This CDR3 spans 13 amino acids. J was trimmed by 5 bases and V by 8 bases; bases with no gene match: 8. Germline CDR1 is SNHLY and CDR2 is FYNNEI. Here the CDR3 reads CASHRGPGTEAFF. The CDR3 region has the DNA TGTGCCAGCCACAGGGGTCCGGGGACTGAAGCTTTCTTT.

The chain uses TRBV28 and TRBJ2-6, with a tentative D call TRBD2 (6 bases). CDR1 is MDHEN and CDR2 is SYDVKM in the germline V gene. This CDR3 contains 15 residues. V was shortened by 6 bases and J by 0 bases, with 9 bases between the two germline ends. The CDR3 DNA is TGTGCCAGCAGCACGCGGGGCTCTGGGGCCAACGTCCTGACTTTC. This encodes CASSTRGSGANVLTF.

To note about this clone: Other DNA sequences in this specimen translate into the identical CDR3. The CDR3 DNA sequence: TGTGCCAGCAGCTTAGAACTAGCGGGCCCCTACGAGCAGTACTTC. Translation: CASSLELAGPYEQYF. The rearrangement joins TRBV11-2 to TRBJ2-7; TRBD2 aligns across 9 bases. Germline V lookup: CDR1 SGHAT, CDR2 FQNNGV. This CDR3 is 15 amino acids long. The V segment lost 0 bases and the J segment 2 bases; nucleotides outside the gene matches: 2. Looking up the rest from reference TRBV11-2 and TRBJ2-7 gives the full variable domain: EAGVAQSPRYKIIEKRQSVAFWCNPISGHATLYWYQQILGQGPKLLIQFQNNGVVDDSQLPKDRFSAERLKGVDSTLKIQPAKLEDSAVYLCASSLELAGPYEQYFGPGTRLTVT.